The sequence of this T cell receptor beta chain was determined in a study of cytotoxic CD8 clonotypes in ibrutinib-treated CLL. The assay was immunoSEQ multiplex PCR, and TCRdb's table has in-frame clones only and misses some. The table lists about 160,000 clones, roughly four fifths of them singletons. This clone was observed many times. The sample holds other DNA sequences that translate to the same CDR3. J was trimmed by 7 bases and V by 1 base; bases with no gene match: 7. CDR1 and CDR2 (germline): KGHSH, LQKENI. The CDR3 sequence is 15 residues long. Sequenced here: PBMCs, sampled after 12 months of ibrutinib treatment. The chain has TRBV18 and TRBJ2-1, with 7 bases that match TRBD2. The sequence was collected from a human donor with chronic lymphocytic leukemia. CDR3 protein: CASSPLAGDDNEQFF. CDR3 DNA sequence: TGTGCCAGCTCACCACTCGCGGGGGACGATAATGAGCAGTTCTTC.